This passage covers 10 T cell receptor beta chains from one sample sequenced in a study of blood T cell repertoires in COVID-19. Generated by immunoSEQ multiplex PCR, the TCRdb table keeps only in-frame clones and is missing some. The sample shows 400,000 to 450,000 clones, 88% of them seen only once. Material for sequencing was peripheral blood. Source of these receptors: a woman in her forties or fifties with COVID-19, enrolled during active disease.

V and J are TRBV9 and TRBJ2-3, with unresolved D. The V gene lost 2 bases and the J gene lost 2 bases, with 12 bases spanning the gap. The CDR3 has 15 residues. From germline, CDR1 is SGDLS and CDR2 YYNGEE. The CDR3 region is CASSVETPPTDTQYF. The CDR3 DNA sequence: TGTGCCAGCAGCGTTGAGACTCCCCCCACAGATACGCAGTATTTT. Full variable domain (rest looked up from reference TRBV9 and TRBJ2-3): DSGVTQTPKHLITATGQRVTLRCSPRSGDLSVYWYQQSLDQGLQFLIQYYNGEERAKGNILERFSAQQFPDLHSELNLSSLELGDSALYFCASSVETPPTDTQYFGPGTRLTVL.

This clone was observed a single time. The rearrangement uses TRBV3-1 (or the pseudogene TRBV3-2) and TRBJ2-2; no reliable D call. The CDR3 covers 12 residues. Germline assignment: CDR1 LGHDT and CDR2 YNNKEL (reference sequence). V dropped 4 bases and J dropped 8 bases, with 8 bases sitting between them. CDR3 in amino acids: CASSLPRGELFF. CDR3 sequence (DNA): TGTGCCAGCAGCCTACCGAGGGGGGAGCTGTTTTTT.

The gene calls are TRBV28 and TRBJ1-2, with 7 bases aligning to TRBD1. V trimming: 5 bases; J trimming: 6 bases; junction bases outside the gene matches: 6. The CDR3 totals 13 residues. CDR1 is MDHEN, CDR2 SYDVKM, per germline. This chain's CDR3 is CASSRDRDHGYTF. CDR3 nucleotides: TGTGCCAGCAGTAGAGACAGGGACCATGGCTACACCTTC.

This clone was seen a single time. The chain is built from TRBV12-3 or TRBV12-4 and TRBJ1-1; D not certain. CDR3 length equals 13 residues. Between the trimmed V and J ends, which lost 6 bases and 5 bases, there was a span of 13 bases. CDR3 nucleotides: TGTGCCAGCAGACCCATGGGAGGGACTGAAGCTTTCTTT. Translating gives CASRPMGGTEAFF.

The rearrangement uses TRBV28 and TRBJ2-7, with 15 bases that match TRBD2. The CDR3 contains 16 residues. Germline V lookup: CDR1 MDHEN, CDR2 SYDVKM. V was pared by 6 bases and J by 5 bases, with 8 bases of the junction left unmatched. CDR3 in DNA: TGTGCCAGCAGCGAGGGACTAGCGGGGGGTGACGACGAGCAGTACTTC. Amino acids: CASSEGLAGGDDEQYF.

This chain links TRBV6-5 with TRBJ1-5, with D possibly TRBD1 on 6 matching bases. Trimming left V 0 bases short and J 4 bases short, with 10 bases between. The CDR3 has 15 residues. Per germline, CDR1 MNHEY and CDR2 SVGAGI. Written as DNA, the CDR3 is TGTGCCAGCAGTTACTCGCAACAGGGTAATCAGCCCCAGCATTTT. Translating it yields CASSYSQQGNQPQHF.

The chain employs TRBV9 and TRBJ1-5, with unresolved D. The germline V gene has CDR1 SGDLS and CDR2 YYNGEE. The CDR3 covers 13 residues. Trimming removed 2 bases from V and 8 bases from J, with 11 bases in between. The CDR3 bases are TGTGCCAGCAGCGTCGGGGTCGGGGAGCCCCAGCATTTT. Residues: CASSVGVGEPQHF.

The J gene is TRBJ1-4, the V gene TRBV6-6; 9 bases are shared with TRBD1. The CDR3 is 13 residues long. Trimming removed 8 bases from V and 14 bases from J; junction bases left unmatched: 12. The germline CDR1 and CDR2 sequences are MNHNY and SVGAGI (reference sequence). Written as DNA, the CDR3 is TGTGCCAGCCTGGGACAGGGCGTTCGGCGCCTGTTTTTT. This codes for CASLGQGVRRLFF.

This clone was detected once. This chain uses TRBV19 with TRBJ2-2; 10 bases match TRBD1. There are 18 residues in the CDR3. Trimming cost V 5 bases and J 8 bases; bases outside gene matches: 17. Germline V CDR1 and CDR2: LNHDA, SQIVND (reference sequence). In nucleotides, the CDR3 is TGTGCCAGTAGTGCCGGGCGGGGGACAGGGGAATTCTCTGGGGAGCTGTTTTTT. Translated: CASSAGRGTGEFSGELFF.

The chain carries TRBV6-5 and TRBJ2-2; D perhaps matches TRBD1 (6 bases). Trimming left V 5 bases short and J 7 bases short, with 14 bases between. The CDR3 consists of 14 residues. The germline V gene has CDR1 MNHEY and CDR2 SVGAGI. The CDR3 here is CASSLWGPGGELFF. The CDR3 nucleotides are TGTGCCAGCAGTCTATGGGGGCCGGGCGGGGAGCTGTTTTTT.